The 28 T cell receptor beta chains below were found in one sample sequenced in a study of response to subunit inactivated influenza vaccine. TCRdb processed the RT-PCR reads anew with MiXCR; each CDR3 protein has one entry. The table has about 780,000 distinct CDR3 sequences, around 20% seen once; the top ten hold about 11%. The sequencing here drew on PBMCs from blood, taken roughly 5 days after vaccination. These receptors were taken from a man aged 50-59 years who received an inactivated influenza vaccine.

CDR3 in amino acids: CASRAGGSGNTIYF. The CDR3 DNA follows: TGTGCCAGCAGAGCAGGGGGCTCTGGAAACACCATATATTTT. J is TRBJ1-3 and V is TRBV6-2 or TRBV6-3; 7 nucleotides agree with TRBD1. The V gene end was trimmed by 6 bases and the J gene end by 0 bases; junction bases not matched to a gene: 2. Germline lookup yields CDR1 MNHEY and CDR2 SVGEGT. CDR3 size: 14 residues.

This clonotype was counted only a few times. The CDR3 spells CASSETGVGTGELFF. The CDR3 DNA reads TGTGCCAGCAGTGAGACAGGGGTAGGAACCGGGGAGCTGTTTTTT. This rearrangement joins TRBV6-2 or TRBV6-3 to TRBJ2-2; 8 bases fit TRBD1. With V trimmed by 5 bases and J by 5 bases, 7 bases remained unmatched. CDR3 size: 15 residues. Germline V lookup: CDR1 MNHEY, CDR2 SVGEGT.

This clonotype turned up a few times. CDR3 loop: CSADHRGYSGLNTEAFF. CDR3 in DNA: TGCAGTGCGGACCACAGGGGGTATTCGGGTTTGAACACTGAAGCTTTCTTT. The genes are TRBV20-1 and TRBJ1-1, with 8 bases identical to TRBD1. With V trimmed by 6 bases and J by 0 bases, 15 bases remained unmatched. This CDR3 has 17 residues. CDR1 and CDR2 from the germline V gene are DFQATT and SNEGSKA (reference sequence).

Ten or more counts support this clonotype. This chain joins TRBV7-2 and TRBJ2-1, with 7 bases matching TRBD2. Looked up from germline, CDR1 is SGHTA and CDR2 is FQGNSA. This CDR3 has 13 residues. V shed 6 bases and J 4 bases; nucleotides not matched to a gene: 3. CDR3 in amino acids: CASSFSGYNEQFF. CDR3 bases: TGTGCCAGCAGTTTTAGCGGGTACAATGAGCAGTTCTTC.

This rearrangement joins TRBV3-1 to TRBJ1-3; TRBD1 matches at 8 bases. CDR1 and CDR2 from the germline V gene are LGHDT and YNNKEL (reference sequence). The CDR3 contains 14 residues. V lost 8 bases, J lost 4 bases, and 7 bases stayed unmatched. The CDR3 nucleotides read TGTGCCAGCCGCCTCCGGACAGGGGGAAACACCATATATTTT. Translated, it gives CASRLRTGGNTIYF.

This chain uses TRBV11-2 with TRBJ1-1; D call uncertain. The CDR3 has 12 residues. Germline V lookup: CDR1 SGHAT, CDR2 FQNNGV. Trimming took off 5 bases at V and 6 bases at J, with 10 bases between the two ends. As DNA, the CDR3 is TGTGCCAGCAGCCCCCGTCCGGCTGAAGCTTTCTTT. Translating it yields CASSPRPAEAFF.

The chain's CDR3 is CASSQGPEDEKLFF. The CDR3 DNA sequence: TGCGCCAGCAGCCAGGGACCGGAGGATGAAAAACTGTTTTTT. The rearrangement links TRBV5-1 to TRBJ1-4; TRBD1 might be the D (5 bases). This CDR3 region has 14 residues. V lost 4 bases and J 6 bases, leaving 13 bases between the germline ends. The germline CDR1 and CDR2 sequences are SGHRS and YFSETQ.

In its sample, this clonotype was seen a few times. The J gene is TRBJ2-5, the V gene TRBV10-2; 10 bases are shared with TRBD2. The CDR3 sequence is 15 residues long. V dropped 5 bases and J dropped 4; count of bases not matched to a gene: 7. The germline gives CDR1 WSHSY, CDR2 SAAADI. CDR3 sequence (DNA): TGCGCCAGCAGTTCGACTAGCGGGCTACGAGAGACCCAGTACTTC. It codes for CASSSTSGLRETQYF.

This clonotype came up many times. CDR3 protein: CASSQGRGQGTDTQYF. The DNA of the CDR3 is TGCGCCAGCAGCCAAGGTCGGGGCCAGGGCACAGATACGCAGTATTTT. The chain links TRBV4-3 to TRBJ2-3; D tentatively reads TRBD1 or TRBD2 (5 bases each). V lost 1 base and J 1 base, leaving 12 bases between the germline ends. The CDR3 sequence is 16 residues long. Germline V lookup: CDR1 LGHNA, CDR2 YSLEER.

This chain links TRBV6-5 with TRBJ2-3, with D perhaps being TRBD1 or TRBD2 (6 bases each). There are 16 residues in the CDR3. CDR1 and CDR2 (germline): MNHEY, SVGAGI. The germline V and J ends were trimmed by 2 bases and 8 bases, with 20 bases remaining between them. DNA of the CDR3: TGTGCCAGCAGTTACAATGTCAGGGGTGTGGGAGGTACGCAGTATTTT. Its protein is CASSYNVRGVGGTQYF.

This clonotype was counted a few times. The J gene is TRBJ2-7, the V gene TRBV29-1; 9 bases are a match to TRBD1. CDR1 is SQVTM and CDR2 is ANQGSEA in the germline V gene. V dropped 6 bases and J dropped 4; count of bases not matched to a gene: 7. The CDR3 length is 13 residues. CDR3 loop: CSVGPGQGYEQYF. The CDR3 DNA is TGCAGCGTGGGGCCGGGACAGGGTTACGAGCAGTACTTC.

V usage is TRBV6-2 or TRBV6-3 and J usage is TRBJ1-2; D is ambiguous. Trimming cost V 0 bases and J 6 bases, with 8 bases left between them. The length of the CDR3 is 13 residues. CDR1 is MNHEY, CDR2 SVGEGT, per germline. CDR3 bases: TGTGCCAGCAGTTACTCGACAATCCATGGCTACACCTTC. Encoded protein: CASSYSTIHGYTF.

This clonotype was seen only a few times. J is TRBJ2-3 and V is TRBV19; 8 bases map to TRBD2. J gave up 5 bases and V 5 bases, and 9 bases lay outside the gene matches. There are 15 residues in the CDR3. Germline V gene data show CDR1 as LNHDA and CDR2 as SQIVND (reference sequence). The CDR3, as DNA: TGTGCCAGTAGTCCCCAGGGACTAGGAATAGATACGCAGTATTTT. Protein product: CASSPQGLGIDTQYF.

This clonotype showed up just a few times. This rearrangement joins TRBV7-2 to TRBJ2-2; the D is unclear. The germline V gene encodes CDR1 SGHTA and CDR2 FQGNSA. This CDR3 spans 16 amino acids. V lost 5 bases, J lost 5 bases, and 18 bases lay in between. The CDR3 DNA is TGTGCCAGCAGCCTGGGTGGGGTCACGAGGACCGGGGAGCTGTTTTTT. This codes for CASSLGGVTRTGELFF.

The rearrangement uses TRBV24-1 and TRBJ2-2; D is undetermined. The CDR3 is 15 residues long. Trimming stripped 3 bases from V and 2 bases from J, with 9 bases between. In germline, CDR1 is KGHDR, CDR2 SFDVKD. In DNA, the CDR3 is TGTGCCACCAGTGATGGCAGGAGTAACACCGGGGAGCTGTTTTTT. It encodes CATSDGRSNTGELFF.

The chain carries TRBV27 and TRBJ1-4, with D possibly being TRBD1 (6 bases). Germline V gene sequence: CDR1 MNHEY, CDR2 SMNVEV (reference sequence). The CDR3 runs to 15 residues. The V end lost 5 bases, the J end lost 4 bases, and 14 bases lay between the germline ends. CDR3: CASSVQGLDNEKLFF. CDR3 nucleotide sequence: TGTGCCAGCAGTGTACAGGGTTTGGATAATGAAAAACTGTTTTTT.

This clonotype was observed a handful of times. The V gene is TRBV4-1, the J gene TRBJ2-1; TRBD2 matches at 9 bases. V dropped 1 base and J dropped 3; count of bases not matched to a gene: 4. The CDR3 sequence is 16 residues long. CDR1 is MGHRA and CDR2 is YSYEKL in the germline V gene. CDR3 in DNA: TGCGCCAGCAGCCAAGTTGGTAGCGGGGGCTACAATGAGCAGTTCTTC. Translated, it gives CASSQVGSGGYNEQFF.

This clonotype was counted at least ten times. The rearrangement links TRBV12-3 or TRBV12-4 to TRBJ2-1; 9 nucleotides match TRBD2. With V trimmed by 6 bases and J by 6 bases, 9 bases remained unmatched. The CDR3 has 15 amino acids. CDR3 DNA sequence: TGTGCCAGCAGACCACGAGGGCGGGAGGGCAATGAGCAGTTCTTC. Protein sequence: CASRPRGREGNEQFF.

This clonotype was recorded a few times. The chain carries TRBV6-1 and TRBJ2-7; D is unresolved. V lost 8 bases and J lost 5, with 22 bases in between. This CDR3 is 15 amino acids long. Looked up from germline, CDR1 is MNHNS and CDR2 is SASEGT. The CDR3 reads CASRRTRHPNHEQYF. The CDR3 DNA is TGTGCCAGCCGTCGGACGCGCCACCCAAACCACGAGCAGTACTTC.

This clonotype was detected only a few times. The chain employs TRBV6-5 and TRBJ2-5; D might be TRBD2 (5 bases). Trimming removed 2 bases from V and 2 bases from J, with 9 bases in between. CDR1 and CDR2 from the germline V gene are MNHEY and SVGAGI. This CDR3 comprises 14 residues. The CDR3 here is CASSYAGEQETQYF. The CDR3 nucleotides read TGTGCCAGCAGTTACGCGGGCGAGCAAGAGACCCAGTACTTC.

This clonotype was seen a few times. In nucleotides, the CDR3 is TGTGCCAGCAGTTACGGGCGCCTAGCGGGGGACCGAGGCACCGGGGAGCTGTTTTTT. Translation gives CASSYGRLAGDRGTGELFF. The chain combines TRBV6-5 with TRBJ2-2; 10 bases fit TRBD2. J gave up 4 bases and V 2 bases, and 13 bases lay outside the gene matches. This CDR3 spans 19 amino acids. Germline loops: CDR1 MNHEY, CDR2 SVGAGI.

This clonotype has a handful of counts. The gene calls are TRBV10-3 and TRBJ2-3; 8 bases fit TRBD2. This CDR3 region has 15 residues. The junction had 4 bases not matched to a gene; V was cut back by 2 bases and J by 3 bases. Germline CDR1 is ENHRY and CDR2 is SYGVKD. CDR3 in DNA: TGTGCCATCAGTGAGCGGGGGGGGAGTACAGATACGCAGTATTTT. Translating gives CAISERGGSTDTQYF.

The genes are TRBV18 and TRBJ2-4; D gene ambiguous. The germline V gene encodes CDR1 KGHSH and CDR2 LQKENI. The V end was cut by 1 base, the J end by 7 bases, with 2 bases between. The CDR3 covers 11 residues. CDR3 residues: CASSPQNIQYF. The CDR3 DNA reads as TGTGCCAGCTCACCACAGAACATTCAGTACTTC.

This clonotype has ten or more counts. This sequence joins TRBV5-5 and TRBJ2-3; 7 positions match TRBD1. Germline V gene data show CDR1 as SGHKS and CDR2 as YYEKEE (reference sequence). V lost 1 base, J lost 0 bases, and 2 bases stayed unmatched. There are 15 residues in the CDR3. The CDR3: CASSLSTGSTDTQYF. Here the CDR3 DNA reads TGTGCCAGCAGCTTGTCGACAGGGAGCACAGATACGCAGTATTTT. Using reference TRBV5-5 and TRBJ2-3 for the parts outside the CDR3, the full variable domain is DAGVTQSPTHLIKTRGQQVTLRCSPISGHKSVSWYQQVLGQGPQFIFQYYEKEERGRGNFPDRFSARQFPNYSSELNVNALLLGDSALYLCASSLSTGSTDTQYFGPGTRLTVL.

J is TRBJ1-5 and V is TRBV27, with 11 positions matching TRBD1. Germline values: CDR1 MNHEY, CDR2 SMNVEV (reference sequence). V shed 6 bases, J shed 2 bases, and the junction held 6 bases outside the gene matches. The CDR3 covers 16 residues. This CDR3 reads CASRPDRGRGNQPQHF. The CDR3 coding sequence is TGTGCCAGCAGACCGGACAGGGGGCGCGGCAATCAGCCCCAGCATTTT.

This clonotype was detected a few times. The chain joins TRBV4-3 to TRBJ2-5; 9 nucleotides align to TRBD2. This CDR3 contains 15 residues. Losses at the gene ends were 3 bases for V and 11 bases for J; bases not matched to a gene: 13. CDR1 is LGHNA, CDR2 YSLEER, per germline. CDR3 protein: CASSQGTGLAGQQYF. CDR3 nucleotides: TGCGCCAGCAGCCAGGGCACTGGGCTAGCGGGGCAACAGTACTTC.

This clonotype showed up just a few times. J is TRBJ2-5 and V is TRBV20-1, with D unclear. V was pared by 6 bases and J by 0 bases, with 11 bases between. This CDR3 is 13 amino acids long. From germline, CDR1 is DFQATT and CDR2 SNEGSKA (reference sequence). CDR3 sequence: CSAARTNQETQYF. In DNA form, the CDR3 reads TGCAGTGCCGCCCGGACCAACCAAGAGACCCAGTACTTC.

Only a few counts were recorded for this clonotype. V is TRBV12-3 or TRBV12-4 and J is TRBJ1-3; D gene ambiguous. Trimming shortened V by 3 bases and J by 4 bases, and 7 bases separated the two germline ends. This CDR3 region has 13 residues. The chain's CDR3 is CASSFGRGNTIYF. The CDR3 DNA sequence: TGTGCCAGCAGTTTTGGCAGGGGAAACACCATATATTTT.